This T cell receptor beta chain came from a study of molecular identifiers for immune sequencing clone quantification. Study-wide results and caveats: Over 99% of CMV-specific effector molecules, but under 1% of naive ones, were in clones above 20 copies. A single cell's spiked Jurkat TCR RNA was reportedly detectable among 950,000 to 1,000,000 naive cells.

As to this clonotype: Its antigen remains unidentified.

For bulk TCR libraries, previously described methods and listed TCR primers were used. TCRdb reprocessed the PCR reads with MiXCR, giving one entry per CDR3 protein. The sample carries about 640,000 distinct CDR3 sequences, 20% recorded once. Using 10%, 30% or 50% RNA, naive CD8 libraries were derived from roughly 18,000 to 920,000 sorted cells. This CDR3 has 15 amino acids. With 1 base removed from V and 2 bases from J, the gap between germline ends came to 10 bases. The TCR originated in a human donor in good health. Some libraries in this study had Jurkat cell RNA spiked in. The chain uses TRBV12-3 or TRBV12-4 and TRBJ2-3; D may be TRBD2 (6 bases). The source material was naive CD8+ T cells from blood, with Jurkat cell RNA spiked in. Subset: FACS-sorted CD8+CD4-CCR7+CD45RA+ naive T cells. The CDR3 reads CASSLETGDTDTQYF. In DNA, the CDR3 is TGTGCCAGCAGTTTAGAAACGGGGGACACAGATACGCAGTATTTT.